Listed below are T cell receptor beta chains from one sample, sequenced in a study of blood T cell repertoires in COVID-19. Repertoires were generated with immunoSEQ multiplex PCR, while TCRdb's copy carries only in-frame clones and drops some. The data hold about 150,000 clones, with more than 60% observed a single time. The sample comprised peripheral blood. These receptors were taken from a man aged 50 or older with acute or convalescent COVID-19. The CDR3 runs from the conserved cysteine through the conserved F or W. The order of the fields is V gene, J gene, clone size, D gene, CDR3 protein. The D gene is left open where the match is weak. Some rows have no size entry. The others give once, few or many, or a class for an expanded clone.

>TRBV6-5|TRBJ2-5|few|TRBD2
CASTAGGQAKTQYF
>TRBV20-1|TRBJ2-1|NA|TRBD2
CSASQAGAEQFF
>TRBV30|TRBJ1-1|NA|NA
CAWSVGGMSTEAFF
>TRBV6-5|TRBJ1-2|NA|NA
CASSRRERTGGYTF
>TRBV29-1|TRBJ1-1|once|TRBD1
CSVSTGGAGKTEAFF
>TRBV6-5|TRBJ1-2|NA|TRBD1
CASSRIGQGAFGYTF
>TRBV14|TRBJ2-2|NA|NA
CASSQEAVDTGELFF
>TRBV29-1|TRBJ1-6|few|NA
CSVVTGYNSPLHF
>TRBV28|TRBJ1-1|NA|NA
CASWGRATEAFF
>TRBV5-4|TRBJ1-2|NA|NA
CASSFYGTEYGYTF
>TRBV27|TRBJ2-1|NA|TRBD1
CASSPSFRIDRVSYNEQFF
>TRBV19|TRBJ1-1|once|NA
CASSEGLGTEAFF
>TRBV10-1|TRBJ2-3|once|TRBD2
CASSERRGGTDTQYF
>TRBV12-5|TRBJ1-1|NA|TRBD1
CASGFSTGGDTEAFF
>TRBV28|TRBJ1-2|once|NA
CASSLLGGYGYTF
>TRBV10-3|TRBJ1-4|NA|NA
CAISERQGNEKLFF
>TRBV5-1|TRBJ2-1|NA|TRBD1
CASSLRTEGTGQFF
>TRBV25-1|TRBJ1-6|NA|NA
CATRSSYNSPLHF
>TRBV6-1|TRBJ1-6|once|NA
CASSEAGGVRSPLHF
>TRBV2|TRBJ1-2|NA|NA
CASGGEARHGYTF
>TRBV27|TRBJ1-2|few|NA
CASRVGDSYGYTF
>TRBV27|TRBJ1-4|NA|TRBD1
CASSLSTGGTNEKLFF
>TRBV27|TRBJ2-5|NA|TRBD2
CASSSPGTSGGRETQYF
>TRBV10-1|TRBJ2-4|few|NA
CASSGGAKNIQYF
>TRBV7-3|TRBJ1-1|once|NA
CASSLNRVTEAFF
>TRBV3-1/TRBV3-2|TRBJ1-6|NA|TRBD1
CASSHLTGGQGRSPLHF
>TRBV27|TRBJ2-7|NA|NA
CASSFLSRKAEQYF
>TRBV19|TRBJ2-2|NA|TRBD2
CASKTGTSGAGELFF
>TRBV5-5|TRBJ1-1|NA|NA
CASSWRVGFTEAFF
>TRBV19|TRBJ2-1|NA|NA
CASSMGGVAYNEQFF
>TRBV9|TRBJ2-3|NA|TRBD2
CASSVGIGGSTDTQYF
>TRBV29-1|TRBJ2-5|NA|NA
CSETRGSETQYF
>TRBV6-5|TRBJ1-1|once|TRBD1
CASSYEDRGYSEAFF
>TRBV5-1|TRBJ2-5|once|TRBD2
CASSVLAGEEETQYF
>TRBV5-1|TRBJ1-5|few|NA
CASKWWGPPQPQHF
>TRBV2|TRBJ1-3|NA|NA
CASSYGLILSGNTIYF
>TRBV6-6|TRBJ2-1|NA|TRBD1
CASSYPGGQYNEQFF
>TRBV7-8|TRBJ2-3|NA|TRBD2
CASRHRAAGGNTDTQYF
>TRBV19|TRBJ1-2|NA|NA
CATLQNGYTF
>TRBV2|TRBJ1-1|NA|NA
CASSELGQQNTEAFF
>TRBV5-1|TRBJ1-2|NA|NA
CASSLATDTPGGYTF
>TRBV9|TRBJ1-5|NA|NA
CASSVGAGVNQPQHF
>TRBV5-1|TRBJ2-7|NA|TRBD1
CASSRTGNSYEQYF
>TRBV5-1|TRBJ1-2|NA|TRBD1
CASSSDRDHYGYTF
>TRBV4-2|TRBJ2-2|NA|NA
CASSLVGGFAGELFF
>TRBV19|TRBJ1-1|NA|TRBD1
CASSIEGQGLTTEAFF
>TRBV12-3/TRBV12-4|TRBJ2-1|NA|TRBD1
CASSPGTGDEQFF
>TRBV14|TRBJ2-4|few|TRBD1
CASSQGIGTVNIQYF
>TRBV12-3/TRBV12-4|TRBJ1-1|NA|TRBD1
CASTDDRGFEAFF
>TRBV9|TRBJ2-1|NA|TRBD1
CASSVVSRGRNEQFF
>TRBV2|TRBJ1-3|NA|NA
CASSVGNTIYF
>TRBV6-1|TRBJ2-5|NA|TRBD1
CASSENTGVETQYF
>TRBV10-2|TRBJ2-7|NA|NA
CASRRQNSYEQYF
>TRBV18|TRBJ1-5|NA|NA
CASSNSRRQPQHF
>TRBV5-4|TRBJ2-5|NA|TRBD2
CASSFGASGGSQETQYF
>TRBV11-2|TRBJ1-2|NA|NA
CASSTNQGYGYTF
>TRBV10-3|TRBJ1-2|NA|NA
CAISELAEGYTF
>TRBV5-4|TRBJ2-1|NA|TRBD2
CASSFGTSGAFEQFF
>TRBV19|TRBJ2-3|few|NA
CASTPGGARTDTQYF
>TRBV19|TRBJ1-6|NA|TRBD1
CASSGAGGLTLHF